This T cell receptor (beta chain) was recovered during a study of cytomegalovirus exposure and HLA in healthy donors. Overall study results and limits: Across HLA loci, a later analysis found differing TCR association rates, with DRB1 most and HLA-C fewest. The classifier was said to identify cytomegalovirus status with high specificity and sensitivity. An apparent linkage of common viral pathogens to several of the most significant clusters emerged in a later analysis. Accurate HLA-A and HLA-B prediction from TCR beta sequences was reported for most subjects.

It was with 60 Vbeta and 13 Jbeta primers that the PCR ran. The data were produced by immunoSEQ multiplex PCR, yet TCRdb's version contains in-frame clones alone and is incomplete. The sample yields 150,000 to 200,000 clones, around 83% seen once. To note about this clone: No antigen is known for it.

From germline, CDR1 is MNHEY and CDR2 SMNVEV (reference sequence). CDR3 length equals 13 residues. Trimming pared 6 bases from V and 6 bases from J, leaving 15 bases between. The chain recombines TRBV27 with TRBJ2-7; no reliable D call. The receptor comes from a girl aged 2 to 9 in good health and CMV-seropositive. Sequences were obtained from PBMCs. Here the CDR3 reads CASSNPLHSEQYF. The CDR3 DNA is TGTGCCAGCAGCAACCCCCTTCACAGCGAGCAGTACTTC.